The sequence of this TCR beta chain was determined in a study of cytomegalovirus exposure and HLA in healthy donors. Across the study: Within the Caucasian-associated ancestry cluster were approximately 77% of the approximately 370 genotyped donors. The study's findings and limits: It was reported that TCR beta sequences correctly inferred the HLA-A and HLA-B alleles for most subjects. Most likely, a cluster of highly shared sequence variants arose as a sequencing artifact. CMV serostatus alone was available as immune exposure information.

Notes on this clone: The antigen remains unidentified.

CDR1 is MRHNA, CDR2 SNTAGT, per germline. The ends were cut back, 0 bases at V and 3 bases at J, with 5 bases in the middle. The CDR3 spans 13 residues. PCR employed 60 Vbeta and 13 Jbeta primers. Produced via immunoSEQ multiplex PCR; TCRdb's table is partial and in-frame only. Seen here are tens of thousands of clones, about 63% observed once, and the top ten hold roughly 6%. This clonotype originated in a woman aged 30 to 39 in good health and CMV-seronegative. The sample was PBMCs. The V and J genes are TRBV6-4 and TRBJ1-1; D remains unclear. CDR3 residues: CASSDSRDTEAFF. CDR3 nucleotide sequence: TGTGCCAGCAGTGACTCGAGGGACACTGAAGCTTTCTTT.